A selection of T cell receptor beta chains follows, all from one sample in a study of T cells after yellow fever vaccination. TCRdb reanalysed the 5' RACE reads using MiXCR and keeps one entry per CDR3 protein. Of 400,000 to 450,000 distinct CDR3 sequences in the sample, around 20% were seen once. The sample in question was PBMCs, obtained before the yellow fever booster vaccination. These receptors were obtained from a man younger than 35 who received the YFV17D yellow fever vaccine. Each CDR3 is given without its conserved first and last residue. The order of the fields is CDR3 length, V gene, clone size, J gene, CDR3 protein. Not every row has a clone size; where given, it reads once, few, many or a size class.

len: 11; v_gene: TRBV20-1; abundance: .; j_gene: TRBJ1-2; CDR3aa: SAGETGNYGYT
len: 10; v_gene: TRBV7-9; abundance: few; j_gene: TRBJ2-5; CDR3aa: ATSEGVKTQY
len: 10; v_gene: TRBV7-9; abundance: .; j_gene: TRBJ1-2; CDR3aa: GAEKGDYGYT
len: 15; v_gene: TRBV12-3/TRBV12-4; abundance: .; j_gene: TRBJ2-3; CDR3aa: ASSFPLSSGYTDTQY
len: 11; v_gene: TRBV7-2; abundance: .; j_gene: TRBJ2-5; CDR3aa: ASSLGYRETQY
len: 11; v_gene: TRBV7-6; abundance: .; j_gene: TRBJ2-5; CDR3aa: ASSGPTRETQY
len: 14; v_gene: TRBV18; abundance: many; j_gene: TRBJ2-1; CDR3aa: ASSPGLAGVNNEQF
len: 15; v_gene: TRBV7-6; abundance: .; j_gene: TRBJ2-1; CDR3aa: ASSNLLGTSVYNEQF
len: 13; v_gene: TRBV6-5; abundance: few; j_gene: TRBJ2-7; CDR3aa: ASSYSATGVREQY
len: 9; v_gene: TRBV20-1; abundance: .; j_gene: TRBJ2-5; CDR3aa: SARDGGTQY
len: 13; v_gene: TRBV6-5; abundance: few; j_gene: TRBJ2-7; CDR3aa: ASSYAGRWGDEQY
len: 13; v_gene: TRBV18; abundance: .; j_gene: TRBJ2-7; CDR3aa: ASSRNTLPIHEQY
len: 14; v_gene: TRBV6-5; abundance: many; j_gene: TRBJ2-6; CDR3aa: ASSYSGGSGANVLT
len: 16; v_gene: TRBV5-1; abundance: .; j_gene: TRBJ2-1; CDR3aa: ASSFWLAGGDSYNEQF
len: 12; v_gene: TRBV20-1; abundance: many; j_gene: TRBJ2-1; CDR3aa: SARGDLAFNEQF
len: 13; v_gene: TRBV21-1; abundance: .; j_gene: TRBJ2-5; CDR3aa: ASSKNGRGDETQY
len: 14; v_gene: TRBV9; abundance: few; j_gene: TRBJ2-6; CDR3aa: ASSLGLGAGANVLT
len: 12; v_gene: TRBV7-2; abundance: few; j_gene: TRBJ2-3; CDR3aa: ASSLMGSTDTQY
len: 13; v_gene: TRBV5-1; abundance: .; j_gene: TRBJ2-1; CDR3aa: ASSLWAGDGNEQF
len: 13; v_gene: TRBV6-5; abundance: many; j_gene: TRBJ2-1; CDR3aa: ASSDGTPMGNEQF
len: 14; v_gene: TRBV7-2; abundance: .; j_gene: TRBJ2-2; CDR3aa: ASSPEGQANTGELF
len: 12; v_gene: TRBV7-9; abundance: .; j_gene: TRBJ1-1; CDR3aa: ASSLGQGAREAF
len: 11; v_gene: TRBV29-1; abundance: few; j_gene: TRBJ1-5; CDR3aa: SVVGARTGSQH
len: 13; v_gene: TRBV5-1; abundance: .; j_gene: TRBJ2-5; CDR3aa: ASSGGRGFQETQY
len: 11; v_gene: TRBV24-1; abundance: few; j_gene: TRBJ1-1; CDR3aa: AVKLMGNTEAF
len: 14; v_gene: TRBV6-1; abundance: .; j_gene: TRBJ1-6; CDR3aa: ASRRSRGADNSPLH
len: 11; v_gene: TRBV19; abundance: few; j_gene: TRBJ2-7; CDR3aa: ASSAARAWEQY
len: 13; v_gene: TRBV24-1; abundance: few; j_gene: TRBJ2-2; CDR3aa: ATSDLGGDTGELF
len: 13; v_gene: TRBV7-6; abundance: .; j_gene: TRBJ2-1; CDR3aa: ASSAYGQTYNEQF
len: 12; v_gene: TRBV7-9; abundance: few; j_gene: TRBJ1-1; CDR3aa: ASSASGKNTEAF
len: 12; v_gene: TRBV12-3/TRBV12-4; abundance: few; j_gene: TRBJ2-4; CDR3aa: ASRTGQGKNIQY